This T cell receptor beta chain was obtained from a study of cytomegalovirus exposure and HLA in healthy donors. Germline V gene lookup returns CDR1 KGHSY and CDR2 FQNENV. Trimming removed 4 bases at V and 5 bases at J, with 14 bases between. The CDR3 is 14 amino acids. The PCR had 60 Vbeta and 13 Jbeta primers. Sequencing used immunoSEQ multiplex PCR; TCRdb keeps in-frame clones, though not all of them. This sample has over 200,000 clones, with around 75% found just once. Study-wide findings and caveats: The study put 150 to 200 TCR beta chains on its list as cytomegalovirus-associated. Later analysis found that TCR beta chains associated with HLA were more clonally expanded than other, equally common chains. TCR beta V- and J-gene trimming, according to a later analysis, was linked to a missense DCLRE1C variant.

Regarding this clone: The antigen is not known.

J is TRBJ1-1 and V is TRBV16; TRBD1 might be the D (6 bases). The sample comprised PBMCs. This receptor was identified in a woman in her 30s in good health and CMV-seronegative. CDR3 loop: CASSREQGFTEAFF. CDR3 DNA sequence: TGTGCCAGCAGCCGCGAACAGGGATTTACTGAAGCTTTCTTT.